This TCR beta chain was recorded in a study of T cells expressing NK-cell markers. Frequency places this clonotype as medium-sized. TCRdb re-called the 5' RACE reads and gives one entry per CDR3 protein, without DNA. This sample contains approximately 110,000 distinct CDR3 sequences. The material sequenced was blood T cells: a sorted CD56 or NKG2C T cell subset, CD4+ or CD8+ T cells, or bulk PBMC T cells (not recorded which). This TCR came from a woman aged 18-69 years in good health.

CDR3 sequence: CSALGWDREAGNTIYF. This chain joins TRBV20-1 and TRBJ1-3; TCRdb lists TRBD1, though no DNA is available to test this call. CDR1 and CDR2 (germline): DFQATT, SNEGSKA (reference sequence). The CDR3 contains 16 residues.